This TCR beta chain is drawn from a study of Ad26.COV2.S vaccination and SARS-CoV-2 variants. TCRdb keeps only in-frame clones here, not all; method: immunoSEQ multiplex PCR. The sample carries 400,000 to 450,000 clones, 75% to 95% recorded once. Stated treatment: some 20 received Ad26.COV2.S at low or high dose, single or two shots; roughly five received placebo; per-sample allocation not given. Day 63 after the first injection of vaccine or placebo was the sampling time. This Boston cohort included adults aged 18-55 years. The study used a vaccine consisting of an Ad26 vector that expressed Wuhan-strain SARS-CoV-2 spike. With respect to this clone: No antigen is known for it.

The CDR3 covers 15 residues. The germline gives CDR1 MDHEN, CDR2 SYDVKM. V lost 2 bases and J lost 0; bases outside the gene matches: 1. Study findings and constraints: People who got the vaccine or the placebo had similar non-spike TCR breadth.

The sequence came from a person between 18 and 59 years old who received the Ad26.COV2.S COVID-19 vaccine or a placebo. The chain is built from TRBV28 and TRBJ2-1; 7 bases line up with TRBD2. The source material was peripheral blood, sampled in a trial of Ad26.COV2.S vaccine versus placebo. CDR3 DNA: TGTGCCAGCAGTTTAAGACTAGCCTCCTACAATGAGCAGTTCTTC. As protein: CASSLRLASYNEQFF.